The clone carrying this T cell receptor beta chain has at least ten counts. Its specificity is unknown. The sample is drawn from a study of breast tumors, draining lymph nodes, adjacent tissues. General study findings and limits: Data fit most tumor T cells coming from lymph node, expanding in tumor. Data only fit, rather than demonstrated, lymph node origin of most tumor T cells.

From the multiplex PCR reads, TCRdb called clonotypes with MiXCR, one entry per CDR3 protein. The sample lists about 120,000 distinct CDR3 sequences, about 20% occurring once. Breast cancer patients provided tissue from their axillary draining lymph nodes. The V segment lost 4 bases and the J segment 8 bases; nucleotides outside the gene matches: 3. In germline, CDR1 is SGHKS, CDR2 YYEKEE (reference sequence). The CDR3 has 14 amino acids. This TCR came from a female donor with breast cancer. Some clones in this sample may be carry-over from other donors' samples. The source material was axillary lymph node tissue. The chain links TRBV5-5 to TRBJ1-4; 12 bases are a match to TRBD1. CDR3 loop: CASSGTGGGEKLFF. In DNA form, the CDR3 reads TGTGCCAGCAGCGGGACAGGGGGCGGCGAAAAACTGTTTTTT.